Sequencing of this T cell receptor (beta chain) was carried out in a study of multiple sclerosis patients with progressive multifocal leukoencephalopathy. Whole-study results and caveats: Less diverse TRB repertoires were suggested in most PML patients.

Indicated time point: time of PML onset. Assay used: immunoSEQ multiplex PCR; TCRdb lists only in-frame clones, some missing. The table shows 25,000 to 30,000 clones, with around 83% occurring only once. Germline V gene data show CDR1 as SNHLY and CDR2 as FYNNEI. There are 15 residues in the CDR3. Trimming stripped 4 bases from V and 4 bases from J, with 13 bases between. About this clone: The antigen is undetermined.

Sequences were derived from PBMCs, sampled from a patient treated with natalizumab. This receptor was taken from a woman aged 25 to 39 with progressive multifocal leukoencephalopathy. This chain uses TRBV2 with TRBJ2-2, with D perhaps TRBD2 (6 bases). The CDR3 sequence: CASSVYGRSTGELFF. DNA of the CDR3: TGTGCCAGCAGTGTGTACGGGAGAAGCACCGGGGAGCTGTTTTTT.